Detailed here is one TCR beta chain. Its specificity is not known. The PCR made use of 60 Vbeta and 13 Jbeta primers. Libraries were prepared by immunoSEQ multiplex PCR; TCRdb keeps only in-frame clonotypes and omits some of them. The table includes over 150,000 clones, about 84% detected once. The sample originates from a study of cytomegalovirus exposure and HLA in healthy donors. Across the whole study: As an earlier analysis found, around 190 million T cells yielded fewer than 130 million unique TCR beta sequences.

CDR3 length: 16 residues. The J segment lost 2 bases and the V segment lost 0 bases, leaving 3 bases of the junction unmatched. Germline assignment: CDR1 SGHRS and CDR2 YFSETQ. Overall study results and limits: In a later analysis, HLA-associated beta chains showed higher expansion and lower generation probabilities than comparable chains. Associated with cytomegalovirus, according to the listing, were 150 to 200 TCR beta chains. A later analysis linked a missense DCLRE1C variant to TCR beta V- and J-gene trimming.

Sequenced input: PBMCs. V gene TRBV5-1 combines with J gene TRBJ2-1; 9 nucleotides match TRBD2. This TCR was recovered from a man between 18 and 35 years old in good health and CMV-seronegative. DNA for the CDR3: TGCGCCAGCAGCTTGGAGGGCGGGGGGGCCTACAATGAGCAGTTCTTC. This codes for CASSLEGGGAYNEQFF.